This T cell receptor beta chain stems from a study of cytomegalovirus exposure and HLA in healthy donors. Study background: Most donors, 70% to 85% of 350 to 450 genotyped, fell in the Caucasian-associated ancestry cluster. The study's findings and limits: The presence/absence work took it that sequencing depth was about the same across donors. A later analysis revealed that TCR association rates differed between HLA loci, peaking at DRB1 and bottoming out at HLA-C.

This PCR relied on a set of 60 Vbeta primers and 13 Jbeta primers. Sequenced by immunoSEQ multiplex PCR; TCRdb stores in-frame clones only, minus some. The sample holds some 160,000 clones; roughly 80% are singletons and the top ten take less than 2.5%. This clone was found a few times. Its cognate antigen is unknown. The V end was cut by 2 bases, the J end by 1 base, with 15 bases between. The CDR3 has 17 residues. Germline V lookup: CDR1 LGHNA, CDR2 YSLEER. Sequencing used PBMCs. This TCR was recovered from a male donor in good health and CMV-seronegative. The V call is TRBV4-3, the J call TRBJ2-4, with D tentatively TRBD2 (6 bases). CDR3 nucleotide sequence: TGCGCCAGCAGCCAACGACCGGGTGGGGGGGCCAAAAACATTCAGTACTTC. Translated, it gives CASSQRPGGGAKNIQYF.